The rows below give T cell receptor beta chains drawn from one sample of a study of T cell repertoires in cytomegalovirus infection. TCRdb independently ran MiXCR on the reads; one entry per CDR3 protein. The sample includes approximately 250,000 distinct CDR3 sequences, around 6.6% of them seen just once. The sample was PBMCs. These receptors came from a human donor in good health (CMV status not recorded). Some clones in this sample may be carry-over from other donors' samples. Both conserved end residues are part of each CDR3. A D gene is named only where the DNA matches it firmly. Rows may omit the clone size; those that give it use once, few, many or a size class.

d_gene	abundance	v_gene	j_gene	CDR3aa	CDR3nt
.	.	TRBV4-2	TRBJ2-7	CASSQDLLRGRYEQYF	TGTGCCAGCAGCCAAGATCTATTGCGGGGCAGGTACGAGCAGTACTTC
.	few	TRBV20-1	TRBJ1-2	CSATRGSGIAGYTF	TGCAGTGCTACCCGCGGCTCAGGGATCGCTGGCTACACCTTC
.	many	TRBV28	TRBJ2-7	CASSSPGAGSYEQYF	TGTGCCAGCAGTTCCCCGGGGGCCGGGTCCTACGAGCAGTACTTC
.	many	TRBV18	TRBJ1-1	CASSTGGGTEAFF	TGTGCCAGCTCGACCGGGGGGGGCACTGAAGCTTTCTTT
TRBD1	many	TRBV6-2/TRBV6-3	TRBJ2-7	CASSHTGQGFYEQYF	TGTGCCAGCAGTCACACGGGACAGGGTTTCTACGAGCAGTACTTC
TRBD2	many	TRBV20-1	TRBJ2-1	CSARSSSGGPSYNEQFF	TGCAGTGCCCGGAGTAGTAGCGGGGGACCCTCCTACAATGAGCAGTTCTTC
.	many	TRBV25-1	TRBJ1-5	CASSAREPGDQPQHF	TGTGCCAGCAGTGCCCGGGAACCTGGGGATCAGCCCCAGCATTTT
.	.	TRBV29-1	TRBJ2-5	CSVDGTRAGQETQYF	TGCAGCGTTGACGGAACGCGGGCGGGCCAAGAGACCCAGTACTTC
TRBD2	many	TRBV6-2/TRBV6-3	TRBJ2-1	CASGARLAGANEQFF	TGTGCCAGCGGGGCCAGGCTAGCGGGGGCCAATGAGCAGTTCTTC
.	many	TRBV19	TRBJ1-5	CASTADQPQHF	TGTGCCAGTACCGCAGATCAGCCCCAGCATTTT
.	many	TRBV20-1	TRBJ1-1	CSARNSGNTEAFF	TGCAGTGCTAGAAATTCAGGGAACACTGAAGCTTTCTTT
TRBD2	many	TRBV7-9	TRBJ2-1	CASSTGTSENEQFF	TGTGCCAGCAGCACCGGGACTAGCGAAAATGAGCAGTTCTTC
.	many	TRBV29-1	TRBJ1-1	CSVKGAAAGSTEAFF	TGCTCTGTGAAGGGAGCAGCAGCTGGGAGTACTGAAGCTTTCTTT
TRBD1	many	TRBV4-3	TRBJ2-1	CASSHTPTGGVDNEQFF	TGCGCCAGCAGCCACACGCCCACAGGGGGAGTCGACAATGAGCAGTTCTTC
.	many	TRBV18	TRBJ1-1	CASYPWVHTEAFF	TGTGCCAGCTACCCTTGGGTGCACACTGAAGCTTTCTTT
.	many	TRBV11-3	TRBJ2-3	CASGTFWGDTQYF	TGTGCCAGCGGCACCTTCTGGGGAGATACGCAGTATTTT
TRBD2	few	TRBV19	TRBJ2-5	CASSIAQRGGETQYF	TGTGCCAGTAGTATAGCCCAGCGGGGTGGCGAGACCCAGTACTTC
TRBD2	.	TRBV11-3	TRBJ2-1	CASSFTPSSGGLYNEQFF	TGTGCCAGCAGCTTTACCCCTTCTAGCGGGGGATTATACAATGAGCAGTTCTTC
.	many	TRBV6-5	TRBJ2-1	CASSPNRLKTYNEQFF	TGTGCCAGCAGTCCGAACAGGCTCAAGACCTACAATGAGCAGTTCTTC
TRBD1	many	TRBV20-1	TRBJ1-1	CSARDLVRGYGEAFF	TGCAGTGCTAGAGATCTGGTCAGGGGGTACGGTGAAGCTTTCTTT
TRBD1	many	TRBV18	TRBJ1-2	CASSPGQGNLYGYTF	TGTGCCAGCTCGCCCGGACAGGGAAACCTTTATGGCTACACCTTC
.	many	TRBV19	TRBJ1-6	CASSIIGNSPLHF	TGTGCCAGTAGTATTATTGGGAATTCACCCCTCCACTTT
.	many	TRBV29-1	TRBJ2-7	CSVVPGPDLLYEQYF	TGCAGCGTTGTACCGGGACCCGACCTTCTCTACGAGCAGTACTTC
TRBD1	many	TRBV12-3/TRBV12-4	TRBJ2-4	CASSPGQGNIQYF	TGTGCCAGCAGTCCGGGACAGGGGAACATTCAGTACTTC
.	many	TRBV19	TRBJ1-5	CASDTVSNQPQHF	TGTGCCAGCGACACAGTTAGCAATCAGCCCCAGCATTTT
TRBD1	many	TRBV5-1	TRBJ2-7	CASRTGDIGTYEQYF	TGCGCCAGCAGGACAGGGGACATAGGTACCTACGAGCAGTACTTC
.	many	TRBV5-6	TRBJ2-1	CASNPVKWSSDEQFF	TGTGCCAGCAACCCCGTTAAGTGGTCTTCTGATGAGCAGTTCTTC
.	.	TRBV7-8	TRBJ1-5	CASTSSGFGFQPQHF	TGTGCCAGCACCTCTAGTGGGTTTGGGTTCCAGCCCCAGCATTTT
TRBD2	many	TRBV11-1	TRBJ2-5	CASSLFGSGGAEETQYF	TGTGCCAGCAGCTTATTCGGTAGCGGGGGGGCCGAGGAGACCCAGTACTTC
TRBD1	many	TRBV27	TRBJ1-2	CASSPQGARTYGYTF	TGTGCCAGCAGTCCCCAGGGGGCAAGGACCTATGGCTACACCTTC
.	few	TRBV9	TRBJ1-1	CASGKDVGNTEAFF	TGTGCCAGCGGTAAAGATGTGGGGAACACTGAAGCTTTCTTT
.	many	TRBV12-3/TRBV12-4	TRBJ1-1	CASRKNGKLEAFF	TGTGCCAGCAGAAAAAACGGGAAATTGGAAGCTTTCTTT
TRBD1	.	TRBV5-1	TRBJ1-4	CASSNGTGGIEKLFF	TGCGCCAGCAGCAACGGGACAGGGGGTATTGAAAAACTGTTTTTT